The sample holds one count of the clone carrying this TCR beta chain. Sequencing was performed with immunoSEQ multiplex PCR; in TCRdb, only in-frame clones are kept and a portion is missing. The table lists 150,000 or so clones, 90% to 95% of them singletons, with approximately 0.88% in the top ten. V shed 6 bases and J shed 6 bases, with 12 bases lying between them. Germline CDR1 LGHNT, CDR2 FRNRAP. The CDR3 has 13 amino acids. The data were obtained in a study of T cell responses to AZD1222 COVID-19 vaccine. This sequence was found in an adult in good health. The rearrangement uses TRBV12-5 and TRBJ2-1; maybe TRBD2 (6 bases). The sequenced sample was peripheral blood, obtained on day 0 of AZD1222 vaccination. The CDR3 region is CASGGLRVNEQFF. Here the CDR3 DNA reads TGTGCTAGTGGGGGACTCAGGGTCAATGAGCAGTTCTTC.